The clone carrying this TCR beta chain was recorded at least ten times. V dropped 7 bases and J dropped 4 bases, with 14 bases sitting between them. Germline lookup yields CDR1 MDHEN and CDR2 SYDVKM. The CDR3 is 13 amino acids. RNA was extracted from bulk tissue without any cell sorting. The data originate from a study of tumor and adjacent non-tumor tissue in lung cancer. A modified ARM-PCR protocol with three rounds of nested PCR amplified TCRbeta. TCRdb reprocessed the multiplex PCR reads with MiXCR, giving one entry per CDR3 protein. The data show 70,000 to 90,000 distinct CDR3 sequences, over 70% seen once.

This receptor was obtained from a woman aged 45-65 years with non-small cell lung cancer. The sequenced sample was lung tumor tissue. The rearrangement joins TRBV28 to TRBJ2-7; D gene unclear. The CDR3 DNA is TGTGCCAGCAACCTAATGGGGATGTACGAGCAGTACTTC. Amino acids: CASNLMGMYEQYF.